Each of the 23 T cell receptor beta chains below was sequenced from the same sample in a study of shared clonotypes between healthy human individuals. The data were produced by immunoSEQ multiplex PCR, yet TCRdb's version contains in-frame clones alone and is incomplete. Altogether a few million clones are present, more than 80% being singletons, with the ten largest covering roughly 0.36%. The material sequenced was naive CD4+ T cells from PBMCs. Regarding subset: CD45RA+ positively selected. The receptor set was obtained from a man aged 18 to 30 in good health. Some clones in this sample may be carry-over from other donors' samples.

This clone came up once. This sequence joins TRBV4-3 and TRBJ1-4, with 10 bases fitting TRBD1. With 4 bases clipped from V and 5 bases from J, the junction kept 10 bases outside the gene matches. From germline, CDR1 is LGHNA and CDR2 YSLEER. The CDR3 has 17 residues. CDR3 in DNA: TGCGCCAGCAGCCGGACTGCACCGGGACAGGGGAATGAAAAACTGTTTTTT. Translation gives CASSRTAPGQGNEKLFF.

V is TRBV7-9 and J is TRBJ2-1, with TRBD1 matching over 8 bases. The CDR3 loop spans 15 amino acids. V dropped 0 bases and J dropped 8; count of bases not matched to a gene: 6. CDR1 SEHNR and CDR2 FQNEAQ come from the germline V gene (reference sequence). The CDR3 loop is CASSLADQGAYEQFF. The DNA of the CDR3 is TGTGCCAGCAGCTTAGCGGATCAGGGGGCGTATGAGCAGTTCTTC.

For the CDR3, the DNA is TGTGCCAGCAGCTCTCTTCCAGGATTCTTAGTCTCGAACACCGGGGAGCTGTTTTTT. Protein product: CASSSLPGFLVSNTGELFF. The chain is built from TRBV5-7 and TRBJ2-2, with D uncertain. TRBV5-7 is designated an ORF whose function remains uncertain. The CDR3 covers 19 residues. Trimming removed 3 bases at V and 0 bases at J, with 21 bases between.

The chain combines TRBV9 with TRBJ2-1; 10 bases are a match to TRBD2. The V segment lost 0 bases and the J segment 5 bases; nucleotides outside the gene matches: 14. This CDR3 comprises 19 residues. Per the germline V gene, CDR1 is SGDLS and CDR2 is YYNGEE. The CDR3 reads CASSVATLGASGGNNEQFF. CDR3 nucleotide sequence: TGTGCCAGCAGCGTAGCTACGTTGGGGGCTAGCGGGGGTAACAATGAGCAGTTCTTC. Full variable domain (outside the CDR3, taken from reference TRBV9 and TRBJ2-1): DSGVTQTPKHLITATGQRVTLRCSPRSGDLSVYWYQQSLDQGLQFLIQYYNGEERAKGNILERFSAQQFPDLHSELNLSSLELGDSALYFCASSVATLGASGGNNEQFFGPGTRLTVL.

This chain joins TRBV29-1 and TRBJ1-3; 7 bases line up with TRBD1. The CDR3 loop spans 16 amino acids. The V gene's germline CDR1 is SQVTM and CDR2 ANQGSEA. Trimming at V came to 3 bases and at J to 3 bases, leaving 11 bases not matched to a gene. The CDR3 DNA reads as TGCAGCGTTGACGAGGGGCGACAGGGACTTGGAAACACCATATATTTT. Its protein is CSVDEGRQGLGNTIYF.

The rearrangement joins TRBV4-1 to TRBJ2-5; weak D call: TRBD2 (5 bases). Looked up from germline, CDR1 is MGHRA and CDR2 is YSYEKL. Deletions cut 4 bases from V and 3 bases from J, with 9 bases between. The CDR3 covers 13 residues. CDR3 residues: CASSRSGKETQYF. CDR3 sequence (DNA): TGCGCCAGCAGCCGAAGCGGAAAAGAGACCCAGTACTTC.

V usage is TRBV29-1 and J usage is TRBJ2-5; D call uncertain. The germline V gene encodes CDR1 SQVTM and CDR2 ANQGSEA. This CDR3 comprises 16 residues. Trimming left V 1 base short and J 2 bases short, with 17 bases between. This chain's CDR3 is CSVEGGQVRSQETQYF. The CDR3 region has the DNA TGCAGCGTTGAAGGTGGTCAGGTGCGTTCTCAAGAGACCCAGTACTTC. The full variable domain, completed using reference TRBV29-1 and TRBJ2-5, is SAVISQKPSRDICQRGTSLTIQCQVDSQVTMMFWYRQQPGQSLTLIATANQGSEATYESGFVIDKFPISRPNLTFSTLTVSNMSPEDSSIYLCSVEGGQVRSQETQYFGPGTRLLVL.

A word on this clone: The germline gene is not matched at one end of the junction; a read error may be the cause. The chain carries TRBV6-1 and TRBJ2-2; tentative D call: TRBD2 (6 bases). Germline values: CDR1 MNHNS, CDR2 SASEGT. This CDR3 spans 16 amino acids. The chain's CDR3 is CASSQAGTVGGGELFF. In nucleotides, the CDR3 is TGTGCCAGCAGTCAAGCTGGGACTGTTGGAGGAGGGGAGCTGTTTTTT.

Details on this clone: The same CDR3 can be traced to other DNA sequences in this sample. The chain recombines TRBV18 with TRBJ2-2; TRBD1 is a possible D gene (5 bases). CDR3 length: 14 residues. Germline V lookup: CDR1 KGHSH, CDR2 LQKENI. V gave up 4 bases and J gave up 2 bases, with 8 bases separating them. CDR3 sequence (DNA): TGTGCCAGCTCACGTCAGGGTAACACCGGGGAGCTGTTTTTT. It yields the protein CASSRQGNTGELFF. The full variable domain, completed using reference TRBV18 and TRBJ2-2, is NAGVMQNPRHLVRRRGQEARLRCSPMKGHSHVYWYRQLPEEGLKFMVYLQKENIIDESGMPKERFSAEFPKEGPSILRIQQVVRGDSAAYFCASSRQGNTGELFFGEGSRLTVL.

The J gene is TRBJ1-1, the V gene TRBV29-1; D might be TRBD1 (6 bases). Trimming shortened V by 6 bases and J by 4 bases, and 18 bases separated the two germline ends. Germline V gene sequence: CDR1 SQVTM, CDR2 ANQGSEA. The CDR3 extends over 14 amino acids. CDR3 DNA: TGCAGCGTAAAAGACAGGATGGGGGTCACTGAAGCTTTCTTT. Translating it yields CSVKDRMGVTEAFF.

The table lists this clone with a count of one. J is TRBJ2-7 and V is TRBV5-6; 9 bases map to TRBD2. The CDR3 spans 15 residues. The germline V gene encodes CDR1 SGHDT and CDR2 YYEEEE. V trimming: 2 bases; J trimming: 1 base; junction bases outside the gene matches: 4. The CDR3 loop reads CASSLGLAGSYEQYF. The CDR3, as DNA: TGTGCCAGCAGCTTAGGTCTAGCGGGGTCCTACGAGCAGTACTTC.

This chain links TRBV7-8 with TRBJ2-7; 8 bases map to TRBD2. The CDR3 runs to 15 residues. Trimming took 1 base from V and 2 from J; bases not matched to a gene: 4. Per the germline V gene, CDR1 is SGHVS and CDR2 is FQNEAQ. The CDR3 spells CASSLDGGGTYEQYF. CDR3 sequence (DNA): TGTGCCAGCAGCTTAGATGGCGGGGGGACCTACGAGCAGTACTTC.

The chain has TRBV5-4 and TRBJ2-4; D is unclear. The germline V gene has CDR1 SGHNT and CDR2 YYREEE (reference sequence). This CDR3 has 16 amino acids. The V and J ends lost 6 bases and 1 base respectively, with 17 bases between them. The CDR3: CASTLWGSVAKNIQYF. The CDR3 DNA is TGTGCCAGCACCCTATGGGGAAGCGTGGCCAAAAACATTCAGTACTTC.

DNA for the CDR3: TGTGCCAGCAGTTTCTCCAGCCCGGACGAGCAGTACTTC. Protein sequence: CASSFSSPDEQYF. This chain links TRBV28 with TRBJ2-7; D is unresolved. The CDR3 has 13 residues. Deletions cut 3 bases from V and 5 bases from J, with 11 bases between. Germline V gene sequence: CDR1 MDHEN, CDR2 SYDVKM. Variable domain in full (rest from reference TRBV28 and TRBJ2-7): DVKVTQSSRYLVKRTGEKVFLECVQDMDHENMFWYRQDPGLGLRLIYFSYDVKMKEKGDIPEGYSVSREKKERFSLILESASTNQTSMYLCASSFSSPDEQYFGPGTRLTVT.

V gene TRBV30 combines with J gene TRBJ2-7; TRBD2 agrees at 12 bases. Germline assignment: CDR1 GTSNPN and CDR2 SVGIG (reference sequence). The CDR3 is made up of 15 amino acids. The junction had 4 bases not matched to a gene; V was cut back by 0 bases and J by 4 bases. The CDR3 protein is CAWSVRTSGKYEQYF. Here the CDR3 DNA reads TGTGCCTGGAGTGTAAGGACTAGCGGGAAATACGAGCAGTACTTC.

The gene calls are TRBV9 and TRBJ2-3; D is unclear. CDR1 is SGDLS, CDR2 YYNGEE, per germline. This CDR3 has 14 residues. Deletions cut 3 bases from V and 2 bases from J, with 10 bases between. The CDR3 DNA is TGTGCCAGCAGCGCGAACCCCTTCACAGATACGCAGTATTTT. It encodes CASSANPFTDTQYF.

The chain links TRBV4-3 to TRBJ2-2; D unresolved. Trimming shortened V by 0 bases and J by 1 base, and 12 bases separated the two germline ends. The germline V gene has CDR1 LGHNA and CDR2 YSLEER. This CDR3 region has 17 residues. The CDR3, as DNA: TGCGCCAGCAGCCAAGACGGGCAGCCCATGAACACCGGGGAGCTGTTTTTT. Its translation: CASSQDGQPMNTGELFF.

Regarding this clone: The sample has other DNA sequences that encode this CDR3 too. The V gene is TRBV18, the J gene TRBJ2-2, with D possibly matching TRBD1 (5 bases). Germline V gene data show CDR1 as KGHSH and CDR2 as LQKENI. The CDR3 length is 14 residues. V was shortened by 3 bases and J by 1 base, with 6 bases between the two germline ends. This chain's CDR3 is CASSPQGNTGELFF. The CDR3, as DNA: TGTGCCAGCTCACCTCAGGGGAACACCGGGGAGCTGTTTTTT. Full variable domain (outside the CDR3, taken from reference TRBV18 and TRBJ2-2): NAGVMQNPRHLVRRRGQEARLRCSPMKGHSHVYWYRQLPEEGLKFMVYLQKENIIDESGMPKERFSAEFPKEGPSILRIQQVVRGDSAAYFCASSPQGNTGELFFGEGSRLTVL.

This clone was observed a single time. The V gene is TRBV6-1, the J gene TRBJ1-3; no clear D. V was shortened by 8 bases and J by 7 bases, with 15 bases between the two germline ends. The CDR3 extends over 13 amino acids. Germline V gene data show CDR1 as MNHNS and CDR2 as SASEGT. The CDR3 here is CASGPGPANTIYF. The DNA for the CDR3 is TGTGCCAGCGGGCCCGGGCCGGCGAACACCATATATTTT.

The V call is TRBV29-1, the J call TRBJ1-2; 8 nucleotides match TRBD1. CDR3 length: 13 residues. Germline V CDR1 and CDR2: SQVTM, ANQGSEA. The trim removed 5 bases at V and 8 bases at J, leaving 10 bases unmatched. Here the CDR3 reads CSVPGQGAWGYTF. CDR3 coding DNA: TGCAGCGTTCCGGGGCAGGGGGCTTGGGGCTACACCTTC.

The V gene is TRBV7-6, the J gene TRBJ2-7, with D unresolved. Trimming left V 5 bases short and J 4 bases short, with 18 bases between. The germline V gene encodes CDR1 SGHVS and CDR2 FNYEAQ. The CDR3 is 15 amino acids. The CDR3 is CASSPLVPKNYEQYF. The CDR3 DNA sequence: TGTGCCAGCAGCCCTCTAGTACCCAAAAATTACGAGCAGTACTTC.

This chain connects TRBV5-1 to TRBJ2-7; 9 bases are shared with TRBD2. The CDR3 sequence is 16 residues long. Germline V CDR1 and CDR2: SGHRS, YFSETQ. With V trimmed by 0 bases and J by 2 bases, 6 bases remained unmatched. CDR3 protein: CASSLAGVAGAYEQYF. The CDR3 nucleotides read TGCGCCAGCAGCTTGGCCGGGGTAGCGGGAGCCTACGAGCAGTACTTC.

This chain links TRBV5-1 with TRBJ2-7; perhaps TRBD1 as D (5 bases). V was trimmed by 0 bases and J by 2 bases, leaving 12 bases between them. Germline loops: CDR1 SGHRS, CDR2 YFSETQ. This CDR3 contains 15 residues. The CDR3 sequence: CASSLGVTVTYEQYF. In nucleotides, the CDR3 is TGCGCCAGCAGCTTGGGGGTGACAGTAACCTACGAGCAGTACTTC. The full variable domain, in which reference TRBV5-1 and TRBJ2-7 provide the parts outside the CDR3, is KAGVTQTPRYLIKTRGQQVTLSCSPISGHRSVSWYQQTPGQGLQFLFEYFSETQRNKGNFPGRFSGRQFSNSRSEMNVSTLELGDSALYLCASSLGVTVTYEQYFGPGTRLTVT.